Below, 21 T cell receptor beta chains from the same sample are listed, as sequenced in a study of blood T cell repertoires in COVID-19. Assay used: immunoSEQ multiplex PCR; TCRdb lists only in-frame clones, some missing. The data contain around 180,000 clones, under 80% of them singletons. The sample consisted of peripheral blood. Source of these receptors: a woman older than 75 with acute or convalescent COVID-19.

The chain combines TRBV19 with TRBJ1-2; possibly TRBD1 for D (5 bases). V shed 4 bases and J shed 2 bases, with 14 bases lying between them. Germline assignment: CDR1 LNHDA and CDR2 SQIVND (reference sequence). CDR3 length equals 15 residues. CDR3 sequence reads: CASSNGVTVNYGYTF. CDR3 DNA sequence: TGTGCCAGTAGTAATGGTGTGACAGTCAACTATGGCTACACCTTC.

CDR3 nucleotide sequence: TGTGCCAGTTTGGCATGGGCGGCATCGGGAAATGAGCAGTTCTTC. Its translation: CASLAWAASGNEQFF. The rearrangement joins TRBV19 to TRBJ2-1, with a weak D call TRBD2 (5 bases). Germline V gene sequence: CDR1 LNHDA, CDR2 SQIVND (reference sequence). V was trimmed by 8 bases and J by 7 bases, leaving 21 bases between them. This CDR3 has 15 residues. The full variable domain, completed using reference TRBV19 and TRBJ2-1, is DGGITQSPKYLFRKEGQNVTLSCEQNLNHDAMYWYRQDPGQGLRLIYYSQIVNDFQKGDIAEGYSVSREKKESFPLTVTSAQKNPTAFYLCASLAWAASGNEQFFGPGTRLTVL.

In nucleotides, the CDR3 is TGTGCCAGCAGTCCGTCGACTGAAGCTTTCTTT. Its protein is CASSPSTEAFF. The rearrangement uses TRBV6-2 or TRBV6-3 and TRBJ1-1, with D uncertain. Trimming shortened V by 5 bases and J by 5 bases, and 6 bases separated the two germline ends. The V gene's germline CDR1 is MNHEY and CDR2 SVGEGT. This CDR3 comprises 11 residues.

The rearrangement joins TRBV4-2 to TRBJ1-5; D may be TRBD1 (5 bases). Trimming shortened V by 0 bases and J by 3 bases, and 15 bases separated the two germline ends. CDR1 is LGHNA and CDR2 is YNFKEQ in the germline V gene. This CDR3 has 17 amino acids. The CDR3 sequence is CASSQDSGAQNNQPQHF. As DNA, the CDR3 is TGTGCCAGCAGCCAAGATTCTGGGGCGCAGAACAATCAGCCCCAGCATTTT.

The rearrangement links TRBV5-1 to TRBJ2-3; 11 nucleotides match TRBD1. The CDR3 sequence is 14 residues long. Germline CDR1 SGHRS, CDR2 YFSETQ. The trim removed 7 bases at V and 5 bases at J, leaving 6 bases unmatched. CDR3: CASGTGGPVDTQYF. The DNA for the CDR3 is TGCGCCAGCGGGACAGGGGGTCCTGTAGATACGCAGTATTTT.

The chain uses TRBV7-9 and TRBJ1-2; 7 nucleotides line up with TRBD1. CDR1 and CDR2 (germline): SEHNR, FQNEAQ (reference sequence). Trimming removed 4 bases from V and 6 bases from J; junction bases left unmatched: 8. The CDR3 has 14 residues. DNA of the CDR3: TGTGCCAGCAGCTCAGCGTCAGGGGGGCATGGCTACACCTTC. Its translation: CASSSASGGHGYTF.

The chain is built from TRBV7-2 and TRBJ2-3, with 9 bases that match TRBD2. Per germline, CDR1 SGHTA and CDR2 FQGNSA. V shed 0 bases, J shed 3 bases, and the junction held 1 base outside the gene matches. This CDR3 is 15 amino acids long. The CDR3 region has the DNA TGTGCCAGCAGCTTAGCAGCGGGAGGAACAGATACGCAGTATTTT. Translating gives CASSLAAGGTDTQYF.

The rearrangement uses TRBV11-3 and TRBJ2-1; TRBD2 matches 12 bases. The CDR3 is made up of 20 amino acids. The germline CDR1 and CDR2 sequences are SGHNT and YENEEA. V lost 0 bases and J lost 5; bases outside the gene matches: 14. The CDR3 coding sequence is TGTGCCAGCAGCTTAGAACCCTTCCCTAGCGGGAGGGCAGTCAACAATGAGCAGTTCTTC. It translates to CASSLEPFPSGRAVNNEQFF.

The V and J genes are TRBV7-9 and TRBJ1-1; no firm D call. V was shortened by 5 bases and J by 7 bases, with 5 bases between the two germline ends. CDR1 and CDR2 from the germline V gene are SEHNR and FQNEAQ (reference sequence). This CDR3 is 10 amino acids long. The CDR3: CASSVIEAFF. The CDR3, as DNA: TGTGCCAGCAGCGTAATTGAAGCTTTCTTT.

V usage is TRBV6-5 and J usage is TRBJ2-7, with 13 bases aligning to TRBD2. V lost 2 bases to trimming and J lost 7 bases; unmatched junction nucleotides: 8. Looked up from germline, CDR1 is MNHEY and CDR2 is SVGAGI. The CDR3 has 16 residues. CDR3 in amino acids: CASSYTGTSGTAEQYF. The CDR3 region has the DNA TGTGCCAGCAGTTACACCGGGACTAGCGGGACCGCGGAGCAGTACTTC.

CDR3 coding DNA: TGTGCCAGCAGTTACGCGGGACTAGACTCCTACAATGAGCAGTTCTTC. Translated, it gives CASSYAGLDSYNEQFF. The chain is built from TRBV6-5 and TRBJ2-1, with TRBD2 identical over 8 bases. The CDR3 is 16 residues long. J was trimmed by 0 bases and V by 2 bases; bases with no gene match: 3. CDR1 and CDR2 from the germline V gene are MNHEY and SVGAGI.

The genes are TRBV5-1 and TRBJ2-2; D is perhaps TRBD2 (5 bases). V was clipped by 4 bases and J by 7 bases, with 23 bases between them. The CDR3 spans 17 residues. Germline CDR1 reads SGHRS; CDR2 reads YFSETQ. CDR3 DNA sequence: TGCGCCAGCAGCGATAAAATAGAGGGTCTAGGGAACGGGGAGCTGTTTTTT. This codes for CASSDKIEGLGNGELFF.

The chain joins TRBV7-6 to TRBJ2-1, with TRBD2 identical over 9 bases. Trimming at V came to 0 bases and at J to 7 bases, leaving 10 bases not matched to a gene. CDR1 is SGHVS and CDR2 is FNYEAQ in the germline V gene. The CDR3 is made up of 17 amino acids. CDR3 residues: CASSLAQSGRPRNEQFF. The CDR3 DNA is TGTGCCAGCAGCTTAGCGCAAAGCGGGAGGCCTCGAAATGAGCAGTTCTTC. Variable domain in full (rest from reference TRBV7-6 and TRBJ2-1): GAGVSQSPRYKVTKRGQDVALRCDPISGHVSLYWYRQALGQGPEFLTYFNYEAQQDKSGLPNDRFSAERPEGSISTLTIQRTEQRDSAMYRCASSLAQSGRPRNEQFFGPGTRLTVL.

This chain links TRBV10-3 with TRBJ2-1, with 8 bases lining up with TRBD2. J was trimmed by 4 bases and V by 6 bases; bases with no gene match: 5. Germline V gene data show CDR1 as ENHRY and CDR2 as SYGVKD. This CDR3 is built from 14 residues. In DNA, the CDR3 is TGTGCCATCAGATCACTAGCGGAGTACAATGAGCAGTTCTTC. It specifies CAIRSLAEYNEQFF.

V usage is TRBV2 and J usage is TRBJ1-5, with a tentative D call TRBD1 (5 bases). CDR3 length: 14 amino acids. In germline, CDR1 is SNHLY, CDR2 FYNNEI. V lost 6 bases to trimming and J lost 9 bases, with 18 bases between them. The CDR3 reads CASSARQGALPQHF. The CDR3 DNA sequence: TGTGCCAGCAGCGCCCGTCAGGGCGCGTTGCCCCAGCATTTT.

V is TRBV30 and J is TRBJ1-2, with D uncertain. Per the germline V gene, CDR1 is GTSNPN and CDR2 is SVGIG (reference sequence). CDR3 length equals 11 residues. V was trimmed by 2 bases and J by 8 bases, leaving 9 bases between them. The CDR3: CAWSLGGGYTF. The CDR3 coding sequence is TGTGCCTGGAGTTTAGGCGGCGGCTACACCTTC.

The chain recombines TRBV5-1 with TRBJ2-2, with D perhaps TRBD1 (6 bases). The CDR3 totals 14 residues. Trimming stripped 4 bases from V and 5 bases from J, with 12 bases between. The germline gives CDR1 SGHRS, CDR2 YFSETQ. CDR3 residues: CASSAGQQTGELFF. The CDR3 coding sequence is TGCGCCAGCAGCGCCGGACAGCAGACCGGGGAGCTGTTTTTT.

This clone appeared a single time. The chain recombines TRBV5-1 with TRBJ2-1, with 9 positions matching TRBD2. J lost 7 bases, V lost 9 bases, and 14 bases had no gene match. This CDR3 has 15 residues. Germline CDR1 SGHRS, CDR2 YFSETQ. The CDR3 protein is CATSPVPLAGNEQFF. The CDR3, as DNA: TGCGCCACCTCCCCAGTGCCCCTAGCGGGAAATGAGCAGTTCTTC.

This clone was found once. This chain joins TRBV6-5 and TRBJ1-5, with D perhaps matching TRBD1 (6 bases). Deletions cut 7 bases from V and 2 bases from J, with 15 bases between. Germline V CDR1 and CDR2: MNHEY, SVGAGI. This CDR3 has 15 amino acids. The CDR3 protein is CASTAGEGRNQPQHF. CDR3 bases: TGTGCCAGCACGGCAGGGGAGGGTCGCAATCAGCCCCAGCATTTT.

The rearrangement links TRBV4-1 to TRBJ2-7, with TRBD1 identical over 8 bases. Trimming cost V 4 bases and J 5 bases; bases outside gene matches: 7. Germline V CDR1 and CDR2: MGHRA, YSYEKL. The CDR3 contains 14 residues. The CDR3, as DNA: TGCGCCAGCAGCCCAAGGACAGGGATCCACGAGCAGTACTTC. Translation: CASSPRTGIHEQYF.

CDR3 loop: CASSFTGTDNQPQHF. DNA for the CDR3: TGTGCCAGCAGCTTTACCGGGACAGACAATCAGCCCCAGCATTTT. The chain has TRBV7-2 and TRBJ1-5, with 7 bases lining up with TRBD1. From germline, CDR1 is SGHTA and CDR2 FQGNSA. V gave up 3 bases and J gave up 3 bases; unmatched junction bases: 5. The CDR3 loop spans 15 amino acids. Together with reference TRBV7-2 and TRBJ1-5, the CDR3 gives the full variable domain: GAGVSQSPSNKVTEKGKDVELRCDPISGHTALYWYRQSLGQGLEFLIYFQGNSAPDKSGLPSDRFSAERTGGSVSTLTIQRTQQEDSAVYLCASSFTGTDNQPQHFGDGTRLSIL.